This is a list of T cell receptor beta chains from one sample in a study of PD-L1 blockade in urothelial cancer. The protocol was immunoSEQ multiplex PCR, while the TCRdb copy is restricted to in-frame clones and leaves out a portion. The sample contains over 45,000 clones, about 82% of which appear only once. The source was PBMCs, collected around atezolizumab (anti-PD-L1) treatment. Receptor source: a man aged 55 to 70 with urothelial cancer. CDR3s include the opening cysteine and the closing phenylalanine or tryptophan. Fields, in order: V gene, D gene, J gene, clone size, CDR3 protein, CDR3 DNA. D genes are given only for firm matches. Clone size is stated in some rows and not others, as once, few, many or a class when expanded.

V: TRBV29-1; D: TRBD1; J: TRBJ1-1; size: -; CDR3: CSFTLLTGGGTEAFF; DNA: TGCAGCTTCACCCTACTAACAGGGGGAGGCACTGAAGCTTTCTTT
V: TRBV7-9; D: -; J: TRBJ1-2; size: once; CDR3: CASSRGGYGYTF; DNA: TGTGCCAGCAGCCGCGGGGGCTATGGCTACACCTTC
V: TRBV5-1; D: TRBD2; J: TRBJ2-1; size: -; CDR3: CASSFPSGSNEQFF; DNA: TGCGCCAGCAGCTTCCCTAGCGGGAGTAATGAGCAGTTCTTC
V: TRBV6-1; D: -; J: TRBJ1-1; size: -; CDR3: CASSGGPEAFF; DNA: TGTGCCAGCAGCGGGGGTCCTGAAGCTTTCTTT
V: TRBV18; D: -; J: TRBJ2-1; size: -; CDR3: CASSPSPPGVNEQFF; DNA: TGTGCCAGCTCACCTTCCCCCCCAGGGGTCAATGAGCAGTTCTTC
V: TRBV7-2; D: TRBD2; J: TRBJ2-5; size: -; CDR3: CASSRGTSGGPGAQYF; DNA: TGTGCCAGCAGCCGTGGGACTAGCGGGGGGCCCGGGGCCCAGTACTTC
V: TRBV5-8; D: -; J: TRBJ2-5; size: -; CDR3: CASSLLDTQETQYF; DNA: TGTGCCAGCAGCTTACTGGACACTCAAGAGACCCAGTACTTC
V: TRBV6-5; D: -; J: TRBJ2-1; size: -; CDR3: CASSYRGGNEQFF; DNA: TGTGCCAGCAGTTACCGTGGCGGCAATGAGCAGTTCTTC
V: TRBV6-4; D: TRBD2; J: TRBJ2-3; size: -; CDR3: CASSASGGTDTQYF; DNA: TGTGCCAGCAGTGCTAGCGGGGGCACAGATACGCAGTATTTT
V: TRBV5-4; D: -; J: TRBJ2-7; size: -; CDR3: CASSLADTIYEQYF; DNA: TGTGCCAGCAGCTTGGCGGACACCATCTACGAGCAGTACTTC
V: TRBV30; D: -; J: TRBJ1-1; size: few; CDR3: CAWSLQVNTEAFF; DNA: TGTGCCTGGAGTTTACAGGTGAACACTGAAGCTTTCTTT
V: TRBV5-4; D: TRBD1; J: TRBJ1-3; size: -; CDR3: CASSPTGFFSGNTIYF; DNA: TGTGCCAGCAGCCCGACAGGGTTTTTCTCTGGAAACACCATATATTTT
V: TRBV5-1; D: -; J: TRBJ2-6; size: -; CDR3: CASSLVSGANVLTF; DNA: TGCGCCAGCAGCTTGGTTTCGGGGGCCAACGTCCTGACTTTC
V: TRBV2; D: TRBD2; J: TRBJ2-2; size: -; CDR3: CASRTSGTGELFF; DNA: TGTGCCAGCAGGACTAGCGGGACCGGGGAGCTGTTTTTT
V: TRBV25-1; D: TRBD1; J: TRBJ1-2; size: -; CDR3: CASSKTGQGNGYTF; DNA: TGTGCCAGCAGTAAAACGGGACAGGGTAATGGCTACACCTTC
V: TRBV5-1; D: -; J: TRBJ1-3; size: -; CDR3: CASSPPGSGNTIYF; DNA: TGCGCCAGCAGCCCACCGGGCTCTGGAAACACCATATATTTT
V: TRBV2; D: TRBD1; J: TRBJ1-4; size: -; CDR3: CASSEAGTGFNEKLFF; DNA: TGTGCCAGCAGTGAAGCAGGGACAGGGTTTAATGAAAAACTGTTTTTT
V: TRBV5-1; D: TRBD1; J: TRBJ2-3; size: once; CDR3: CASSSGTGLTDTQYF; DNA: TGCGCCAGCAGCTCCGGGACAGGGTTGACAGATACGCAGTATTTT
V: TRBV19; D: -; J: TRBJ1-2; size: -; CDR3: CASSPWTERISPYGYTF; DNA: TGTGCCAGTAGTCCGTGGACAGAAAGGATCTCCCCCTATGGCTACACCTTC
V: TRBV2; D: -; J: TRBJ2-7; size: -; CDR3: CASRQGRSYEQYF; DNA: TGTGCCAGCAGGCAGGGTCGCTCCTACGAGCAGTACTTC
V: TRBV18; D: -; J: TRBJ2-1; size: -; CDR3: CASSPPFSTYNEQFF; DNA: TGTGCCAGCTCACCACCGTTCAGTACCTACAATGAGCAGTTCTTC
V: TRBV7-8; D: -; J: TRBJ2-1; size: -; CDR3: CASSPVYEQFF; DNA: TGTGCCAGCAGCCCGGTCTATGAGCAGTTCTTC
V: TRBV30; D: TRBD1; J: TRBJ1-5; size: -; CDR3: CAWSVKRPGQGTKWDQPQHF; DNA: TGTGCCTGGAGTGTAAAGCGACCGGGACAGGGGACTAAATGGGATCAGCCCCAGCATTTT